This T cell receptor beta chain was documented in a study of shared clonotypes between healthy human individuals. In the authors' workflow: For the immunoSEQ data, sequences were junction-only without quality scores, so filtering differed. The protocol was immunoSEQ multiplex PCR, while the TCRdb copy is restricted to in-frame clones and leaves out a portion. Clone size and V and J calls were adopted from that table, with D and trimming inferred from the DNA. The sample holds about 2.3 million clones; around 92% are singletons and the top ten take 0.37%. CDR1 is SGHRS, CDR2 YFSETQ, per germline. The CDR3 has 12 residues. Germline trimming cut 4 bases from V and 6 bases from J; bases unmatched to any gene: 1. This clone has only one observation.

The receptor was isolated from a man in his late teens or twenties in good health. Some clones in this sample may be carry-over from other donors' samples. Input material: naive CD4+ T cells from PBMCs. Subset specified: CD45RA+ positively selected. The chain employs TRBV5-1 and TRBJ2-1; TRBD2 matches at 7 bases. For the CDR3, the DNA is TGCGCCAGCAGCCGGACTAGCAATGAGCAGTTCTTC. Translation gives CASSRTSNEQFF.